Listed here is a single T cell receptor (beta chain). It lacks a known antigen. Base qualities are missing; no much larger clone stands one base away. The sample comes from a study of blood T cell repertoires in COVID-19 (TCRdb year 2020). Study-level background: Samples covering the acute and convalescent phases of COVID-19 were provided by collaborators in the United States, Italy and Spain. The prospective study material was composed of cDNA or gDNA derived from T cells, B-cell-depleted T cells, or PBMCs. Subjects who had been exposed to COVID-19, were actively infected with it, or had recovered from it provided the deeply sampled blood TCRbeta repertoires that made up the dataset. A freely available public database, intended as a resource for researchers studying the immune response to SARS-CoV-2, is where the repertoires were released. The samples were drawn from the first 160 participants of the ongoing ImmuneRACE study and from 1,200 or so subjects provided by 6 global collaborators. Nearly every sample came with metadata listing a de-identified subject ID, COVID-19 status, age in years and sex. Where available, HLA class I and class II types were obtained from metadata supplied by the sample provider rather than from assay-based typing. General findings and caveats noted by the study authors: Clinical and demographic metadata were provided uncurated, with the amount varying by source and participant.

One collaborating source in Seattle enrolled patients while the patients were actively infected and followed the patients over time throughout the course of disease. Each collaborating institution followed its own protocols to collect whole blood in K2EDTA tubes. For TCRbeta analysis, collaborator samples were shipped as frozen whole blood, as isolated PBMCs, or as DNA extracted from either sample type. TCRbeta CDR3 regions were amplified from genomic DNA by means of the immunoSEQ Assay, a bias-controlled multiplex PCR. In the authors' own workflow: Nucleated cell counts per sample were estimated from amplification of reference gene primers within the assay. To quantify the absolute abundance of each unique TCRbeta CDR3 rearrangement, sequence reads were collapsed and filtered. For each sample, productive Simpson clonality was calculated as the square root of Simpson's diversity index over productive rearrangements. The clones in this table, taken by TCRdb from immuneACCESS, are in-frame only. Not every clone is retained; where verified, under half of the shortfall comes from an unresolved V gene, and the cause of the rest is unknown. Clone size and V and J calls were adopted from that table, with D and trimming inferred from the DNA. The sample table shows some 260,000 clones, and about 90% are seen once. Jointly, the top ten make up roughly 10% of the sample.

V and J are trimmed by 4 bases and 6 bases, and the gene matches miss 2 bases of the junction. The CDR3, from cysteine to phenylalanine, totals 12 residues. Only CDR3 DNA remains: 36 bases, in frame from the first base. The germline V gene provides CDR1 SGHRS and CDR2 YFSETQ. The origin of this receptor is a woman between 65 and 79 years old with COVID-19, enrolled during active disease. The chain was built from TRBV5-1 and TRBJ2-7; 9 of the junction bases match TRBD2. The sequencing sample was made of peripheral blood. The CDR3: CASSLTSGEQYF. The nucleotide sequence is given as TGCGCCAGCAGCCTGACTAGCGGCGAGCAGTACTTC.